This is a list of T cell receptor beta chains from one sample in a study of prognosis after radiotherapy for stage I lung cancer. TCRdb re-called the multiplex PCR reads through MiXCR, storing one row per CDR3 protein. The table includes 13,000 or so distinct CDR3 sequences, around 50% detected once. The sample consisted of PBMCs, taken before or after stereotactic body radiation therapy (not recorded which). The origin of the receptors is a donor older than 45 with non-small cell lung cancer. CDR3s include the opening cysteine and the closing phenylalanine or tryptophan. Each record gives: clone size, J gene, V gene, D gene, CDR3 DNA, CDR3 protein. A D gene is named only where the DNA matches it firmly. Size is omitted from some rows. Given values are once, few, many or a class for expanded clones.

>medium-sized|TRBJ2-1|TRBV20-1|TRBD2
TGCAGTGCAAGTACAGGGACTAGCGGAAACAATGAGCAGTTCTTC
CSASTGTSGNNEQFF
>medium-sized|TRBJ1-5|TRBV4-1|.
TGCGCCAGCAGCCAAGATTTCCAGGCGGGGAGCAATCAGCCCCAGCATTTT
CASSQDFQAGSNQPQHF
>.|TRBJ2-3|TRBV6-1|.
TGTGCCAGCAGCCCCACGGAGCTCGCAGATACGCAGTATTTT
CASSPTELADTQYF
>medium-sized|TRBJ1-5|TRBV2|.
TGTGCCAGCAGTTTGTCACGGCCGAAGGATCAGCCCCAGCATTTT
CASSLSRPKDQPQHF
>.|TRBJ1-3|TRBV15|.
TGTGCCACCAGCGTGCCAACTGGAAACACCATATATTTT
CATSVPTGNTIYF
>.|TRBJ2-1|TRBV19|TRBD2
TGTGCCAGTAGTATACTAGCGGGAGTGCCTTATAATGAGCAGTTCTTC
CASSILAGVPYNEQFF
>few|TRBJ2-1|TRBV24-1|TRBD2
TGTGCCACCAGTGAACTTACCGGGACTAGTCCTTATGAGCAGTTCTTC
CATSELTGTSPYEQFF
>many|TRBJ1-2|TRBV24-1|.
TGTGCCACCAGTGATTCGGAGTTCTATGGCTACACCTTC
CATSDSEFYGYTF
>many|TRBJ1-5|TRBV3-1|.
TGTGCCAGCAGCCAAGATACGTCTAATCAGCCCCAGCATTTT
CASSQDTSNQPQHF
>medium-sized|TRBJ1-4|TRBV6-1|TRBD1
TGTGCCAGCAGTACCGGGACAGGGGATGAAAAACTGTTTTTT
CASSTGTGDEKLFF
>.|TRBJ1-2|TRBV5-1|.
TGCGCCAGCAGCTTGAGGACGGCTAACTATGGCTACACCTTC
CASSLRTANYGYTF
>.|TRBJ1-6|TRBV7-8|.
TGTGCCAGCAGCTTATTTGAGTCCGGAACGAACTTTTCACCCCTCCACTTT
CASSLFESGTNFSPLHF
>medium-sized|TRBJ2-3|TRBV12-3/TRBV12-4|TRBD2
TGTGCCAGCAGTTTGTCACTAGCGGCAGATACGCAGTATTTT
CASSLSLAADTQYF
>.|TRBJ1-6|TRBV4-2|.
TGTGTCAGCAGCCGCGGCAGTGGGGAGGATTCACCCCCCCACTTT
CVSSRGSGEDSPPHF
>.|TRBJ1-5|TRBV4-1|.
TGCGCCAGCAGCCAAGCTGACGGGAGCAATCAGCCCCAGCATTTT
CASSQADGSNQPQHF
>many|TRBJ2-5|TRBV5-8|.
TGTGCCAGCAGCTTGGTCCTTGTGAGGGGAGAGACCCAGTACTTC
CASSLVLVRGETQYF
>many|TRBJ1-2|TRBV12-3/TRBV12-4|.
TGTGCCAGCAGTGAGGTTGGGAGAAACTATGGCTACACCTTC
CASSEVGRNYGYTF
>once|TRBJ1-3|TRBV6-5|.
TGTGCCAGCAGTTTTCAAACAGGGTCCTTTGGAAACACCATATATTTT
CASSFQTGSFGNTIYF
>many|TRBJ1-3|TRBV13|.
TGTGCCAGCAGCTCATACCAAGAGGGGGGACCAAACACCATATATTTT
CASSSYQEGGPNTIYF
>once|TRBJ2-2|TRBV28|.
TGTGCCATCAGTACTACGCCGGTGGAGCTGTTTTTT
CAISTTPVELFF
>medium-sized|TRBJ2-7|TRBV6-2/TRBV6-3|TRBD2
TGTGCCAGCAGCCTTGACGGTGCGAGCGGGAGTATCTTTGGTAACTACGAGCAGTACTTC
CASSLDGASGSIFGNYEQYF
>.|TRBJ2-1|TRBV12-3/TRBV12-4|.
TGTGCCAGCAGTCCAGCGGTAGACGGGGCAAGGCGGCAGTTCTTC
CASSPAVDGARRQFF
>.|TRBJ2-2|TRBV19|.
TGTGCCAGTAGTATGACGGGCACCGGGGAGCTGTTTTTT
CASSMTGTGELFF
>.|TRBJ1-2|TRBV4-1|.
TGCGCCAGCGGCCAAGTCAGGGGTGATATTGATGGCTACACCTTC
CASGQVRGDIDGYTF
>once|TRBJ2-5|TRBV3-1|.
TGTGCCAGCAGCCAAACGGGTGACAGTGAGACCCAGTACTTC
CASSQTGDSETQYF
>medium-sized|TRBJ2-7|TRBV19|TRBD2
TGTGCCAGTAGTATCGGGGTAGCGGGAGTCTACGAGCAGTACTTC
CASSIGVAGVYEQYF
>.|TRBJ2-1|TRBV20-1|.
TGCAGTGCTAGATGGAGGTCGGCATACAATGAGCAGTTCTTC
CSARWRSAYNEQFF
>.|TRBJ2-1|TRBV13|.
TGTGCCAGCAGCTCACCGGGACTCTACAATGAGCAGTTCTTC
CASSSPGLYNEQFF
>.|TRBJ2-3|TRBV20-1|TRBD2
TGCAGTGCTTCTCTGACTAGCGGGAAGAGTACAGATACGCAGTATTTT
CSASLTSGKSTDTQYF
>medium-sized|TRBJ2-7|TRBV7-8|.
TGTGCCAGCAGCTCCTCCCTAGCTGGAACCTACGAGCAGTACTTC
CASSSSLAGTYEQYF
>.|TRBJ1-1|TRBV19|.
TGTGCCAGTAGTTTCGGGGGGAACACTGAAGCTTTCTTT
CASSFGGNTEAFF
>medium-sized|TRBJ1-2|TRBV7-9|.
TGTGCCAGCAGCTTATTACAGGGCCTATCCCATGGCTACACCTTC
CASSLLQGLSHGYTF
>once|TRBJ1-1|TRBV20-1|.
TGCAGTGCTCCGAAAACAGGGAAAGCTTTCTTT
CSAPKTGKAFF
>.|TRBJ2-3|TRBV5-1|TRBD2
TGCGCCAGCAGCTTGGATGGACTAGAGGCAGATACGCAGTATTTT
CASSLDGLEADTQYF
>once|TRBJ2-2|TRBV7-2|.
TGTGCCAGCAGCTTGGTCGCCACCCGGGAGCTGTTTTTT
CASSLVATRELFF
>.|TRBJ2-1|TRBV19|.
TGTGCCAGTAGTATACCGGACAGAGACGTGGGTGAGCAGTTCTTC
CASSIPDRDVGEQFF
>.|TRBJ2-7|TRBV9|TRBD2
TGTGCCAGCAGCCCCCGACTAGCGAGCGTCTACGGGCAGTACTTC
CASSPRLASVYGQYF
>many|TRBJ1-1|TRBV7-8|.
TGTTACTCCCTCGGGGTGACTGAAGCTTTCTTT
CYSLGVTEAFF
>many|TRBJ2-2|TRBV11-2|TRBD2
TGTGCCAGCAGCTTAGAGGGGGGGGGGGCCGGGGAGCTGTTTTTT
CASSLEGGGAGELFF
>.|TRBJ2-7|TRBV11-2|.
TGTGCCAGCAGCTTAGATCGAGGGGGAGGGAACTACGAGCAGTACTTC
CASSLDRGGGNYEQYF
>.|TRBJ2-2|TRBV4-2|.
TGTGCCAGCAGCCAACATCTCTTGGTCACCGGGGAGCTGTTTTTT
CASSQHLLVTGELFF
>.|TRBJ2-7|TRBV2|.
TGTGCCAGCAGAGAACCGGGCCACAGGCCCTACGAGCAGTACTTC
CASREPGHRPYEQYF
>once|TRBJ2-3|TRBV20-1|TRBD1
TGCAGTGCCCTCCGGGACAGTACAGATACGCAGTATTTT
CSALRDSTDTQYF
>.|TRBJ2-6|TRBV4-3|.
TGCGCCAGCAGCAAGGAGGGAGTTGGGGCCAACGTCCTGACTTTC
CASSKEGVGANVLTF
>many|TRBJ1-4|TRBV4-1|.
TGCGCCAGCAGCCAAGCCTGGGCTGGGGAAAAACTGTTTTTT
CASSQAWAGEKLFF
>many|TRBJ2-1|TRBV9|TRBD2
TGTGCCAGCAGCGCCAAAGGACTAGCGGGTACCAATGAGCAGTTCTTC
CASSAKGLAGTNEQFF
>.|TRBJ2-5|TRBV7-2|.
TGTGCCAGCAGCTCAGCCTGGGGGGAGACCCAGTACTTC
CASSSAWGETQYF
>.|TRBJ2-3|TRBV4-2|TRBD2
TGTGCCAGCAGCCAAATTCTGGGGACTAGCGGCACAGATACGCAGTATTTT
CASSQILGTSGTDTQYF
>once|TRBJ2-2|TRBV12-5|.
TGTGCTAGTGGTTTGACAGCCAACGCCGGGGAGCTGTTTTTT
CASGLTANAGELFF